The clone carrying this T cell receptor beta chain occurred once. Its antigen is still unknown. Exposure to brentuximab vedotin varied, and each patient had relapsed following autologous stem cell transplantation. When best responses were assessed, they were complete response, partial response or progressive disease. Assay: immunoSEQ multiplex PCR; the TCRdb copy retains only in-frame clones and omits some. The data contain some 45,000 clones, roughly 90% of them singletons. The data derive from a study of PD-1 blockade in classical Hodgkin lymphoma. Findings and limits, study-wide: Diversity similar to that of newly diagnosed patients was seen at baseline in complete responders. Significantly greater TCR diversity emerged by C4D1 in CD4+ cells but not CD8+ cells.

The germline V and J ends were trimmed by 4 bases and 3 bases, with 10 bases remaining between them. The CDR3 spans 14 residues. Germline CDR1 SGHRS, CDR2 YFSETQ. Sequenced here: peripheral blood mononuclear cells (PBMCs), sampled at baseline. The source of this sequence is a human donor with classical Hodgkin lymphoma. The chain combines TRBV5-1 with TRBJ1-4; possible D gene TRBD1, 5 bases. CDR3 coding DNA: TGCGCCAGCAGCCTCCAGGGTCCTAATGAAAAACTGTTTTTT. It specifies CASSLQGPNEKLFF.